This T cell receptor (beta chain) was observed in a study of beta chain features in type 1 diabetes. V was clipped by 4 bases and J by 6 bases; unmatched bases: 7. Germline CDR1 SGHNT, CDR2 YYREEE (reference sequence). This CDR3 comprises 14 residues. Of the isolated RNA, all was reverse transcribed, and so the sequenced material was expressed TCRB transcripts. TCRdb keeps only in-frame clones here, not all; method: immunoSEQ multiplex PCR. Of 970,000 or so clones listed, about a sixth are singletons. Study results and caveats: PCR might favor shorter templates, but any such skew would affect patients and controls equally. Significant though moderate, a shortening of TCRB CDR3s appeared in all four CD4+ subsets of Type 1 diabetes patients.

As to this clone: Its target is not known.

The receptor was isolated from a woman under 30 in good health. The specimen sequenced was naive CD4+ T cells from blood. This chain connects TRBV5-4 to TRBJ2-3; TRBD2 aligns across 8 bases. The CDR3, as DNA: TGTGCCAGCAGCAATCCGGGACTAGTGGATACGCAGTATTTT. It codes for CASSNPGLVDTQYF.